Following are 24 T cell receptor beta chains from one sample sequenced in a study of breast tumors, draining lymph nodes, adjacent tissues. TCRdb redid the calling of the multiplex PCR reads with MiXCR, one entry per CDR3 protein. The profile shows approximately 170,000 distinct CDR3 sequences, about 30% of them singletons. The lymph nodes were axillary draining lymph nodes from breast cancer patients. The sample taken for sequencing was axillary lymph node tissue. The source is a female donor with breast cancer. Some clones in this sample may be carry-over from other donors' samples.

The sample holds many counts of this clonotype. This chain links TRBV12-3 or TRBV12-4 with TRBJ2-1, with 11 bases fitting TRBD1. J lost 0 bases, V lost 6 bases, and 4 bases had no gene match. The CDR3 totals 16 residues. Here the CDR3 reads CASRRGQGASYNEQFF. In nucleotides, the CDR3 is TGTGCCAGCAGACGAGGACAGGGGGCCTCCTACAATGAGCAGTTCTTC.

In its sample, this clonotype was seen a few times. The V call is TRBV7-9, the J call TRBJ1-6, with TRBD1 identical over 7 bases. The V and J ends lost 4 bases and 0 bases, in that order; junction bases with no gene match: 6. CDR1 is SEHNR, CDR2 FQNEAQ, per germline (reference sequence). The CDR3 has 17 residues. As DNA, the CDR3 is TGTGCCAGCAGCTCCCGGGACAGCCGCTCCTATAATTCACCCCTCCACTTT. Protein sequence: CASSSRDSRSYNSPLHF. The full variable domain, rest sourced from reference TRBV7-9 and TRBJ1-6, is DTGVSQNPRHKITKRGQNVTFRCDPISEHNRLYWYRQTLGQGPEFLTYFQNEAQLEKSRLLSDRFSAERPKGSFSTLEIQRTEQGDSAMYLCASSSRDSRSYNSPLHFGNGTRLTVT.

This clonotype was found many times. The chain carries TRBV6-1 and TRBJ2-5; 11 bases agree with TRBD2. The CDR3 contains 15 residues. V lost 6 bases and J lost 9; bases outside the gene matches: 12. The germline gives CDR1 MNHNS, CDR2 SASEGT. CDR3 in amino acids: CASRSGTSGGGSQYF. The CDR3, as DNA: TGTGCCAGCAGGTCCGGGACTAGCGGTGGTGGGTCCCAGTACTTC.

This clonotype was seen ten or more times. The chain employs TRBV7-6 and TRBJ2-7, with TRBD2 matching over 13 bases. J gave up 7 bases and V 5 bases, and 8 bases lay outside the gene matches. CDR1 is SGHVS, CDR2 FNYEAQ, per germline. The CDR3 covers 15 residues. The CDR3 loop reads CASSTTSGGIGEQYF. CDR3 sequence (DNA): TGTGCCAGCAGCACGACTAGCGGGGGGATCGGAGAGCAGTACTTC.

This clonotype was detected many times. V gene TRBV11-2 combines with J gene TRBJ1-2; D possibly corresponds to TRBD1 (6 bases). Germline lookup yields CDR1 SGHAT and CDR2 FQNNGV. Trimming shortened V by 5 bases and J by 0 bases, and 13 bases separated the two germline ends. The CDR3 contains 15 residues. CDR3 in amino acids: CASSAQGSANYGYTF. The CDR3, as DNA: TGTGCCAGCAGCGCGCAGGGGTCGGCTAACTATGGCTACACCTTC.

This clonotype was found a few times. V is TRBV3-1 and J is TRBJ1-2; 7 bases align to TRBD1. CDR3 length equals 16 residues. V trimming: 4 bases; J trimming: 5 bases; junction bases outside the gene matches: 13. Germline assignment: CDR1 LGHDT and CDR2 YNNKEL (reference sequence). The CDR3 protein is CASSPTKKSRGYGYTF. The CDR3 nucleotides are TGTGCCAGCAGCCCGACTAAGAAAAGCAGGGGGTATGGCTACACCTTC.

This clonotype was counted many times. The V gene is TRBV18, the J gene TRBJ2-2; D call uncertain. Trimming took 2 bases from V and 7 from J, leaving 5 bases between them. Germline lookup yields CDR1 KGHSH and CDR2 LQKENI. The CDR3 is 12 residues long. CDR3 sequence: CASSPDLGELFF. The CDR3 DNA reads TGTGCCAGCTCACCAGACCTCGGGGAGCTGTTTTTT.

In regard to this clonotype: Since no conserved phenylalanine or tryptophan closes the CDR3, a read error is the likely cause. The DNA is omitted, as the CDR3 cannot be located on it reliably, and the CDR3 follows TCRdb's listing. The chain recombines TRBV9 with TRBJ2-2; the D call of TRBD1 is as the table states it, not checked on the DNA. The CDR3 is 9 residues long, ends included. CDR1 is SGDLS and CDR2 is YYNGEE in the germline V gene. CDR3 in amino acids: CAGSGGQGA.

This clonotype was detected many times. The rearrangement uses TRBV24-1 and TRBJ2-5, with D possibly being TRBD2 (6 bases). The length of the CDR3 is 14 residues. V shed 6 bases and J shed 0 bases, with 10 bases lying between them. From germline, CDR1 is KGHDR and CDR2 SFDVKD. The DNA of the CDR3 is TGTGCCACCAGTACGACGGGGGACCAAGAGACCCAGTACTTC. It encodes CATSTTGDQETQYF.

This clonotype has ten or more counts. The rearrangement joins TRBV9 to TRBJ1-2, with 7 nucleotides matching TRBD1. The CDR3 has 13 amino acids. Trimming removed 0 bases from V and 12 bases from J; junction bases left unmatched: 8. CDR1 and CDR2 (germline): SGDLS, YYNGEE. CDR3 DNA sequence: TGTGCCAGCAGCGTAGGAGGGGGCGAGGAACACACCTTC. Translating it yields CASSVGGGEEHTF.

In regard to this clonotype: The junction departs from the called germline gene at one end, perhaps through a read error. The rearrangement links TRBV9 to TRBJ1-6, with a possible D match to TRBD1 (5 bases). CDR1 and CDR2 (germline): SGDLS, YYNGEE. The CDR3 spans 15 residues. This CDR3 is CASNVGDPGNSPLHF. The CDR3 DNA sequence: TGTGCCAGCAACGTAGGGGACCCGGGGAATTCACCCCTCCACTTC.

This clonotype occurred a few times. The gene calls are TRBV6-5 and TRBJ2-7; TRBD2 matches 11 bases. Germline trimming cut 5 bases from V and 2 bases from J; bases unmatched to any gene: 5. The CDR3 extends over 15 amino acids. The V gene's germline CDR1 is MNHEY and CDR2 SVGAGI. For the CDR3, the DNA is TGTGCCAGCAGTACCACTAGCGGGGGACCCTACGAGCAGTACTTC. Translated, it gives CASSTTSGGPYEQYF.

The rearrangement links TRBV5-8 to TRBJ1-5; D is ambiguous. Trimming removed 6 bases from V and 1 base from J, with 8 bases in between. CDR1 SGHTS and CDR2 YDEGEE come from the germline V gene. The CDR3 runs 13 residues. In nucleotides, the CDR3 is TGTGCCAGCACCCAAATGAGCAATCAGCCCCAGCATTTT. Protein product: CASTQMSNQPQHF.

In its sample, this clonotype was seen many times. V and J are TRBV6-5 and TRBJ1-3; D is undetermined. There are 14 residues in the CDR3. Trimming cost V 4 bases and J 7 bases, with 14 bases left between them. The germline V gene has CDR1 MNHEY and CDR2 SVGAGI. The CDR3 is CASSSDPRLNTIYF. Written as DNA, the CDR3 is TGTGCCAGCAGTTCCGATCCACGGCTGAACACCATATATTTT.

Details on this clonotype: The missing conserved phenylalanine or tryptophan at the end of this CDR3 makes a read error likely. The limits of the CDR3 on the DNA are not certain, so only TCRdb's listed CDR3 is given. The chain uses TRBV12-3 or TRBV12-4 and TRBJ2-2; the table gives TRBD2 as D, unverified against the DNA. The CDR3 extends over 11 residues, inclusive of both ends. The CDR3 region is CASSSRTSGGP.

This clonotype has at least ten counts. The V call is TRBV7-8, the J call TRBJ2-7; D unresolved. V was shortened by 1 base and J by 2 bases, with 6 bases between the two germline ends. This CDR3 has 13 residues. Germline-derived CDR1 and CDR2 are SGHVS and FQNEAQ. CDR3 protein: CASSLEGAYEQYF. The CDR3 coding sequence is TGTGCCAGCAGCTTAGAGGGCGCCTACGAGCAGTACTTC.

This clonotype was picked up many times. This chain connects TRBV7-2 to TRBJ1-3; possibly TRBD1 for D (5 bases). Trimming took 1 base from V and 4 from J, leaving 11 bases between them. Per germline, CDR1 SGHTA and CDR2 FQGNSA. This CDR3 contains 15 residues. The CDR3, as DNA: TGTGCCAGCAGCTTAGGGGGGTTCGAGGGAAACACCATATATTTT. Its protein is CASSLGGFEGNTIYF.

This chain uses TRBV9 with TRBJ1-3, with D unresolved. The CDR3 sequence is 14 residues long. From germline, CDR1 is SGDLS and CDR2 YYNGEE. Trimming removed 4 bases at V and 4 bases at J, with 12 bases between. Here the CDR3 reads CASSPYLAGNTIYF. The DNA for the CDR3 is TGTGCCAGCAGCCCGTACTTGGCAGGAAACACCATATATTTT.

This clonotype was observed a handful of times. This rearrangement joins TRBV7-2 to TRBJ2-7; 8 positions match TRBD2. Germline CDR1 and CDR2: SGHTA and FQGNSA. The V gene end was trimmed by 5 bases and the J gene end by 9 bases; junction bases not matched to a gene: 18. This CDR3 has 16 residues. The CDR3 loop reads CASSRGGAGVFRGQYF. CDR3 sequence (DNA): TGTGCCAGCAGCCGGGGGGGGGCGGGGGTGTTTAGGGGGCAGTACTTC.

This clonotype was observed at least ten times. The rearrangement uses TRBV7-9 and TRBJ1-2; possible D gene TRBD1, 6 bases. Germline CDR1 is SEHNR and CDR2 is FQNEAQ (reference sequence). V was trimmed by 6 bases and J by 5 bases, leaving 22 bases between them. The CDR3 is made up of 16 amino acids. Here the CDR3 reads CASRTSRDTLWYGYTF. CDR3 nucleotides: TGTGCCAGCAGAACTTCTCGGGACACCTTATGGTATGGCTACACCTTC. The full variable domain, rest sourced from reference TRBV7-9 and TRBJ1-2, is DTGVSQNPRHKITKRGQNVTFRCDPISEHNRLYWYRQTLGQGPEFLTYFQNEAQLEKSRLLSDRFSAERPKGSFSTLEIQRTEQGDSAMYLCASRTSRDTLWYGYTFGSGTRLTVV.

The chain employs TRBV29-1 and TRBJ1-1; 10 bases agree with TRBD1. Germline V CDR1 and CDR2: SQVTM, ANQGSEA. The CDR3 extends over 15 amino acids. V shed 4 bases, J shed 5 bases, and the junction held 10 bases outside the gene matches. The CDR3 DNA sequence: TGCAGCGTTGTTAGTTTCCGGACAGGGGGGACTGAAGCTTTCTTT. This gives the protein CSVVSFRTGGTEAFF.

A note on this clonotype: The CDR3 end shows no conserved phenylalanine or tryptophan, and so a read error is likely. The genes are TRBV7-3 and TRBJ2-1, with TRBD2 matching 10 bases. V dropped 5 bases and J dropped 8; count of bases not matched to a gene: 6. This CDR3 is 14 amino acids long. The germline V gene has CDR1 SGHTA and CDR2 FQGTGA. The CDR3 nucleotides are TGTGCCAGCAGCCCTAGCGGGAGCAGCGATGAGCAGTTCATC. This gives the protein CASSPSGSSDEQFI.

Remarks on this clonotype: Just one base apart from a much larger clone, this may be a read error. V is TRBV2 and J is TRBJ1-3, with 8 bases matching TRBD1. The germline V gene has CDR1 SNHLY and CDR2 FYNNEI. The CDR3 has 15 residues. The CDR3 DNA reads TGTGCCGGCAGTCGCGGACAGGGCTCTGGAAGCACCATATATTTT. Translated, it gives CAGSRGQGSGSTIYF.

This clonotype was observed a few times. At one boundary the junction diverges from the germline segment, which might be a read error. CDR3 residues: CASSHSRGISVPGELFF. The CDR3 DNA reads TGTGCCAGCAGTCACTCGAGGGGAATCTCGGTGCCCGGGGAGCTGTTTTTT. The rearrangement joins TRBV6-5 to TRBJ2-2; D could derive from TRBD1 or TRBD2 (5 bases each). Germline loops: CDR1 MNHEY, CDR2 SVGAGI. CDR3 size: 17 residues.